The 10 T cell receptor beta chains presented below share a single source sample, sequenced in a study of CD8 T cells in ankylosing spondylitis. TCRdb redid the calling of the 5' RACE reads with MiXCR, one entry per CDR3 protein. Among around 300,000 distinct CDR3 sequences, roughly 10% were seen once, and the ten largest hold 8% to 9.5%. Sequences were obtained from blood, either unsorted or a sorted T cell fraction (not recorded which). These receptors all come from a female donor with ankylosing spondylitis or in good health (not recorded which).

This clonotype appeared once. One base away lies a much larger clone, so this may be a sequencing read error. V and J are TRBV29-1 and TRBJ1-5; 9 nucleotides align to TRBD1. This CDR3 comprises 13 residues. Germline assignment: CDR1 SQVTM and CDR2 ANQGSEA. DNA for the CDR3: TGCAGAGTGGAGGACAGGGGAAATGGGCCCCAGCATTTT. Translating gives CRVEDRGNGPQHF.

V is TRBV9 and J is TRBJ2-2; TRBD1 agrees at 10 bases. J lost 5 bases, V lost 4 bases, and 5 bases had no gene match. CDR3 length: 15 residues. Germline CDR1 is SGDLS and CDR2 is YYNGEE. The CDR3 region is CASSPWTGGTGELFF. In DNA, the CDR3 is TGTGCCAGCAGCCCTTGGACAGGGGGAACCGGGGAGCTGTTTTTT.

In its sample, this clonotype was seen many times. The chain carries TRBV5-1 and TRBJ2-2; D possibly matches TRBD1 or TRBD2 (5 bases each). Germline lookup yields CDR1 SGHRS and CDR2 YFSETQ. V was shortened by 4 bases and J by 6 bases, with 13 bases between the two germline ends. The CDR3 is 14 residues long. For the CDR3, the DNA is TGCGCCAGCAGCCCGGGGCCCGGGTCCGGGGAGCTGTTTTTT. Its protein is CASSPGPGSGELFF.

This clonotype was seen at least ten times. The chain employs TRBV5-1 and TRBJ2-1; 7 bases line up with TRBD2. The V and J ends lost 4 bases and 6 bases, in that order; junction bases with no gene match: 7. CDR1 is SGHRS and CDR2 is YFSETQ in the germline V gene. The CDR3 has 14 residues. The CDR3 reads CASSPRTSSNEQFF. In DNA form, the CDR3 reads TGCGCCAGCAGCCCACGGACTAGTTCCAATGAGCAGTTCTTC.

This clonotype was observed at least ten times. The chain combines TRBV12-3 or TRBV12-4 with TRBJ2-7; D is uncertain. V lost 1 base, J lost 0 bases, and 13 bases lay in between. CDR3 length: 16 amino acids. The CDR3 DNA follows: TGTGCCAGCAGTTTAGTGGTTGGCAGCAGCTCCTACGAGCAGTACTTC. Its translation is CASSLVVGSSSYEQYF.

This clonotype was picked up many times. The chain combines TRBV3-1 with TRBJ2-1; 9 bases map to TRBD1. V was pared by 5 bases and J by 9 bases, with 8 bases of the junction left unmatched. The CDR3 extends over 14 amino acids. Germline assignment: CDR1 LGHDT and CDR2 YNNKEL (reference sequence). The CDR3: CASSSGTGFSEQFF. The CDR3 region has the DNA TGTGCCAGCAGCTCCGGGACAGGGTTTTCTGAGCAGTTCTTC.

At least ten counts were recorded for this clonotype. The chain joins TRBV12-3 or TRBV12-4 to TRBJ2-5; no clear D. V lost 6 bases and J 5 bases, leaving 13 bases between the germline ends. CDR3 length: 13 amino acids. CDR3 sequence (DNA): TGTGCCAGCAGATCCCGGAACGCGGAGACCCAGTACTTC. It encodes CASRSRNAETQYF.

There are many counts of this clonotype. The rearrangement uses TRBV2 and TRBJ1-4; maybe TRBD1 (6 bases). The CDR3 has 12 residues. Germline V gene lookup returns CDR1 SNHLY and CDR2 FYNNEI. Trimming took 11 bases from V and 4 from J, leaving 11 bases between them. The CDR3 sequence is CAGRQDNEKLFF. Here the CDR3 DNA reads TGTGCCGGACGACAGGATAATGAAAAACTGTTTTTT.

CDR3 DNA sequence: TGCAGCGTTGGTATCGGGGTCTCCTCCTACGAGCAGTACTTC. This translates into CSVGIGVSSYEQYF. The chain carries TRBV29-1 and TRBJ2-7, with TRBD2 as a possible D gene (5 bases). The CDR3 runs 14 residues. Per germline, CDR1 SQVTM and CDR2 ANQGSEA. Trimming took off 4 bases at V and 0 bases at J, with 13 bases between the two ends.

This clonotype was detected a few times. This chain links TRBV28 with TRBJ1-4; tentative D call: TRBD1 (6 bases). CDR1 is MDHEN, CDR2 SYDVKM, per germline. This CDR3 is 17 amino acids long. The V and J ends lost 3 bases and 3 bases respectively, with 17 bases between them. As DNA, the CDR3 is TGTGCCAGCAGTTTTCGGGGTACGACAGGTTCTAATGAAAAACTGTTTTTT. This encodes CASSFRGTTGSNEKLFF.